These 19 T cell receptor beta chains were all obtained from the same sample, sequenced in a study of blood T cell repertoires in COVID-19 (dated by TCRdb to the early 2020s). The library came from the immunoSEQ multiplex PCR assay. Entries here come from immuneACCESS through TCRdb and include only in-frame sequences with V and J called. Some clones fail to appear in such tables; in the studies checked, an unresolved V gene covers under half of the shortfall, and the cause of the remainder is unknown. The sample contains some 400,000 clones, roughly 80% of them found a single time. 1.1% of the sample is in the top ten clones. The source material was peripheral blood. These receptors were taken from a human donor with acute or convalescent COVID-19. The donor label of this sample is uncertain.

V gene TRBV30 combines with J gene TRBJ2-1; TRBD1 might be the D (6 bases). The CDR3 sequence is 12 residues long. V was shortened by 0 bases and J by 12 bases, with 12 bases between the two germline ends. Germline lookup yields CDR1 GTSNPN and CDR2 SVGIG (reference sequence). For the CDR3, the DNA is TGTGCCTGGAGTGTCTCAGGGACAAGGCAGTTCTTC. Translated, it gives CAWSVSGTRQFF. Full variable domain (rest looked up from reference TRBV30 and TRBJ2-1): SQTIHQWPATLVQPVGSPLSLECTVEGTSNPNLYWYRQAAGRGLQLLFYSVGIGQISSEVPQNLSASRPQDRQFILSSKKLLLSDSGFYLCAWSVSGTRQFFGPGTRLTVL.

V is TRBV6-5 and J is TRBJ1-5; no firm D call. V lost 4 bases and J 0 bases, leaving 7 bases between the germline ends. This CDR3 has 14 amino acids. The germline CDR1 and CDR2 sequences are MNHEY and SVGAGI. The CDR3 spells CASSSGNSNQPQHF. In DNA, the CDR3 is TGTGCCAGCAGTTCAGGAAATAGCAATCAGCCCCAGCATTTT.

This clone was seen a few times. The V call is TRBV3-1 (or the pseudogene TRBV3-2), the J call TRBJ1-5; D gene ambiguous. The V gene's germline CDR1 is LGHDT and CDR2 YNNKEL (reference sequence). V shed 3 bases and J shed 0 bases, with 6 bases lying between them. This CDR3 contains 14 residues. The CDR3 here is CASSHHYSNQPQHF. CDR3 DNA: TGTGCCAGCAGCCATCACTATAGCAATCAGCCCCAGCATTTT.

V is TRBV7-9 and J is TRBJ1-4; 8 bases line up with TRBD1. Trimming removed 5 bases from V and 1 base from J; junction bases left unmatched: 3. The CDR3 extends over 15 amino acids. CDR1 and CDR2 from the germline V gene are SEHNR and FQNEAQ (reference sequence). CDR3 sequence reads: CASSPGQGTNEKLFF. For the CDR3, the DNA is TGTGCCAGCAGCCCCGGACAGGGAACTAATGAAAAACTGTTTTTT.

V usage is TRBV2 and J usage is TRBJ1-2; 9 bases are shared with TRBD1. Germline V lookup: CDR1 SNHLY, CDR2 FYNNEI. Unmatched junction bases numbered 4, after V lost 5 bases and J lost 3 bases. The CDR3 has 14 residues. Here the CDR3 DNA reads TGTGCCAGCAGTAAGGACAGGGGAGACTATGGCTACACCTTC. It codes for CASSKDRGDYGYTF.

This clone has more than one count but fewer than ten. The CDR3 coding sequence is TGCGCCAGCAGCCATTCTCCGACAGCAATTAATAATTCACCCCTCCACTTT. This encodes CASSHSPTAINNSPLHF. The chain joins TRBV4-1 to TRBJ1-6; perhaps TRBD1 as D (5 bases). In germline, CDR1 is MGHRA, CDR2 YSYEKL. V dropped 3 bases and J dropped 5 bases, with 17 bases sitting between them. CDR3 length: 17 residues.

The CDR3 DNA reads as TGCGCCAGCAGCTTGTTTGGGAAGGGAGGTACAGATACGCAGTATTTT. The encoded protein is CASSLFGKGGTDTQYF. The gene calls are TRBV5-1 and TRBJ2-3, with D possibly matching TRBD2 (6 bases). The CDR3 spans 16 residues. Germline CDR1 reads SGHRS; CDR2 reads YFSETQ. V was pared by 1 base and J by 3 bases, with 15 bases between.

The chain recombines TRBV9 with TRBJ1-2; TRBD1 matches 9 bases. The V gene's germline CDR1 is SGDLS and CDR2 YYNGEE. V lost 3 bases, J lost 6 bases, and 3 bases stayed unmatched. This CDR3 comprises 13 residues. The CDR3 DNA reads TGTGCCAGCAGCGCCCGGACAGGGGATGGCTACACCTTC. It yields the protein CASSARTGDGYTF.

The V call is TRBV27, the J call TRBJ2-7, with a tentative D call TRBD2 (6 bases). Germline V gene data show CDR1 as MNHEY and CDR2 as SMNVEV (reference sequence). Trimming shortened V by 6 bases and J by 3 bases, and 12 bases separated the two germline ends. CDR3 length equals 13 residues. The CDR3 reads CASRPGLFYEQYF. Written as DNA, the CDR3 is TGTGCCAGCAGGCCGGGACTCTTCTACGAGCAGTACTTC.

The V and J genes are TRBV18 and TRBJ1-1, with TRBD1 as a possible D gene (5 bases). From germline, CDR1 is KGHSH and CDR2 LQKENI. This CDR3 spans 17 amino acids. V was cut by 2 bases and J by 0 bases, with 16 bases left in between. The CDR3, as DNA: TGTGCCAGCTCACCAAGGCCTCAGGGTAGAATGAACACTGAAGCTTTCTTT. It specifies CASSPRPQGRMNTEAFF.

This sequence joins TRBV19 and TRBJ2-1, with D uncertain. The CDR3 loop spans 13 amino acids. V was trimmed by 2 bases and J by 10 bases, leaving 12 bases between them. Per the germline V gene, CDR1 is LNHDA and CDR2 is SQIVND (reference sequence). The CDR3: CASSITLVGEQFF. The CDR3 DNA is TGTGCCAGTAGTATAACCCTAGTTGGCGAGCAGTTCTTC.

The chain uses TRBV6-5 and TRBJ1-1; tentatively, D is TRBD1 (6 bases). Trimming removed 1 base at V and 7 bases at J, with 19 bases between. Germline CDR1 reads MNHEY; CDR2 reads SVGAGI. The CDR3 is 16 amino acids. The CDR3 is CASSYYMGTPQGEAFF. In DNA form, the CDR3 reads TGTGCCAGCAGTTACTATATGGGGACACCACAGGGTGAAGCTTTCTTT.

The V call is TRBV19, the J call TRBJ2-1, with TRBD2 matching over 13 bases. This CDR3 has 16 amino acids. V lost 7 bases to trimming and J lost 4 bases; unmatched junction nucleotides: 7. Germline assignment: CDR1 LNHDA and CDR2 SQIVND (reference sequence). CDR3 sequence: CASTASGLAGYNEQFF. The CDR3 DNA sequence: TGTGCCAGTACCGCTTCGGGACTAGCGGGGTACAATGAGCAGTTCTTC.

The chain is built from TRBV6-5 and TRBJ1-6; TRBD1 is a possible D gene (5 bases). This CDR3 comprises 11 residues. V lost 2 bases to trimming and J lost 14 bases, with 7 bases between them. Germline CDR1 is MNHEY and CDR2 is SVGAGI. The CDR3 here is CASSYGTTLHF. The DNA of the CDR3 is TGTGCCAGCAGTTACGGGACTACCCTCCACTTT.

The chain uses TRBV7-9 and TRBJ2-1; 10 bases align to TRBD2. J lost 6 bases, V lost 2 bases, and 10 bases had no gene match. CDR1 SEHNR and CDR2 FQNEAQ come from the germline V gene (reference sequence). CDR3 length equals 17 residues. This chain's CDR3 is CASSLLRSSGSRNEQFF. Here the CDR3 DNA reads TGTGCCAGCAGCTTACTCCGTTCTAGCGGGAGTCGCAATGAGCAGTTCTTC.

The V gene is TRBV2, the J gene TRBJ1-1; D is unresolved. Germline V CDR1 and CDR2: SNHLY, FYNNEI. The CDR3 contains 11 residues. V was trimmed by 6 bases and J by 7 bases, leaving 9 bases between them. CDR3 amino acids: CASRIVLEAFF. DNA for the CDR3: TGTGCCAGCAGGATAGTGCTTGAAGCTTTCTTT.

The chain employs TRBV2 and TRBJ2-1; 8 bases map to TRBD1. J was trimmed by 12 bases and V by 6 bases; bases with no gene match: 10. The germline gives CDR1 SNHLY, CDR2 FYNNEI. The CDR3 has 13 amino acids. CDR3 DNA sequence: TGTGCCAGCAGACCCACTACAGGGGGAGGGCAGTTCTTC. This encodes CASRPTTGGGQFF. The complete variable domain, with remaining parts taken from reference TRBV2 and TRBJ2-1, reads EPEVTQTPSHQVTQMGQEVILRCVPISNHLYFYWYRQILGQKVEFLVSFYNNEISEKSEIFDDQFSVERPDGSNFTLKIRSTKLEDSAMYFCASRPTTGGGQFFGPGTRLTVL.

The chain links TRBV19 to TRBJ1-1; 9 nucleotides align to TRBD1. The CDR3 totals 15 residues. Germline CDR1 is LNHDA and CDR2 is SQIVND (reference sequence). V trimming: 6 bases; J trimming: 7 bases; junction bases outside the gene matches: 12. The CDR3 DNA is TGTGCCAGTAGGCGATATCCGGGACAGGGTGTTGAAGCTTTCTTT. Amino acids: CASRRYPGQGVEAFF.

The rearrangement uses TRBV27 and TRBJ2-2; a weak D match, TRBD2 (5 bases). The length of the CDR3 is 15 residues. Germline values: CDR1 MNHEY, CDR2 SMNVEV (reference sequence). Trimming removed 7 bases from V and 6 bases from J, with 18 bases in between. CDR3 DNA sequence: TGTGCCAGCATGCCCGGACCCTCCGGGGCCGGGGAGCTGTTTTTT. Translated, it gives CASMPGPSGAGELFF.